The clone carrying this T cell receptor beta chain was recorded at least ten times. Its ends do not fully match the called genes, so a read error is possible. This sample is drawn from a study of CD8+CD57+ T cells in acquired aplastic anemia. The authors sequenced patients whose flow cytometry had shown CD8+CD57+ cell expansion. Everyone among the patients had severe acquired aplastic anemia. At blood sampling, none of the patients had yet received therapy. CDR1 is SSHAT, CDR2 FNYEAQ, per germline (reference sequence). The CDR3 totals 18 residues. Genomic DNA templated the TCR beta VDJ and CDR3 profiling. Each CDR3 protein gets one entry after TCRdb re-called the reads with MiXCR. Here the sample spans approximately 190,000 distinct CDR3 sequences, under 55% being singletons.

Sequenced material: sorted CD4+, CD8+, or CD8+CD57+ T cells (not recorded which) from PBMCs. This TCR came from a human donor with aplastic anemia. The J gene is TRBJ2-1, the V gene TRBV7-7, with TRBD2 identical over 14 bases. Written as DNA, the CDR3 is TGTGCTAGCAGCCCGGGACTAGCGGGAGAGAGGGCCTACAATGAGCAGTTCTTC. It yields the protein CASSPGLAGERAYNEQFF.